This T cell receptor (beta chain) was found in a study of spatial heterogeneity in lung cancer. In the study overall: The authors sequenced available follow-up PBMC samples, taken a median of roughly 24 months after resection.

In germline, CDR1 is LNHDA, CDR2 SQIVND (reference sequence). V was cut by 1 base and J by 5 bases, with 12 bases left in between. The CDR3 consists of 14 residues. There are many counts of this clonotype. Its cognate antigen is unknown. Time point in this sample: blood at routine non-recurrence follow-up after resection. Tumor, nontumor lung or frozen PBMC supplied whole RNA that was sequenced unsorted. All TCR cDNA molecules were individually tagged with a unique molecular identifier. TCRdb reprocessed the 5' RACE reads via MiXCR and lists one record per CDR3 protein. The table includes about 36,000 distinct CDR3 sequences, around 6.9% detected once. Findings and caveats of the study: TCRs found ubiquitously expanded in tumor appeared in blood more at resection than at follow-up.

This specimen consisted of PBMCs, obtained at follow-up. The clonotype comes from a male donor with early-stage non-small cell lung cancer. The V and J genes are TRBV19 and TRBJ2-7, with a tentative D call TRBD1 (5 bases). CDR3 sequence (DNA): TGTGCCAGTAGTATAGTGGCAGGGAACCACGAGCAGTACTTC. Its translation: CASSIVAGNHEQYF.